Following are 3 T cell receptor beta chains from one sample sequenced in a study of OX40 agonist ivuxolimab in advanced cancers. Measured with immunoSEQ multiplex PCR; TCRdb has only the in-frame clones, and not every one. The sample has approximately 20,000 clones; approximately 90% are singletons. The material sequenced was CD4+ or CD8+ T cells sorted from blood, taken in a trial of the OX40 agonist ivuxolimab. These receptors originate from an adult with an advanced solid tumor such as melanoma, head and neck, liver or kidney cancer.

This sequence joins TRBV11-2 and TRBJ1-4, with a possible D match to TRBD1 (6 bases). CDR1 is SGHAT, CDR2 FQNNGV, per germline. This CDR3 contains 14 residues. V dropped 7 bases and J dropped 4 bases, with 13 bases sitting between them. For the CDR3, the DNA is TGTGCCAGCACCCTTACAGGGTATAATGAAAAACTGTTTTTT. Protein: CASTLTGYNEKLFF.

The chain uses TRBV13 and TRBJ2-2, with D possibly TRBD2 on 5 matching bases. This CDR3 is 14 amino acids long. The ends were cut back, 4 bases at V and 3 bases at J, with 9 bases in the middle. Germline CDR1 reads PRHDT; CDR2 reads FYEKMQ (reference sequence). The CDR3 nucleotides read TGTGCCAGCAGCTACCGAGGGTACACCGGGGAGCTGTTTTTT. It yields the protein CASSYRGYTGELFF.

The CDR3, as DNA: TGTGCCAGCAGCCTGCTCGGGGCCTCAAGGAATGAGCAGTTCTTC. Translation: CASSLLGASRNEQFF. V is TRBV5-4 and J is TRBJ2-1, with D possibly called TRBD1 or TRBD2 (5 bases each). Germline CDR1 SGHNT, CDR2 YYREEE (reference sequence). Trimming removed 4 bases from V and 7 bases from J, with 18 bases in between. This CDR3 is built from 15 residues.